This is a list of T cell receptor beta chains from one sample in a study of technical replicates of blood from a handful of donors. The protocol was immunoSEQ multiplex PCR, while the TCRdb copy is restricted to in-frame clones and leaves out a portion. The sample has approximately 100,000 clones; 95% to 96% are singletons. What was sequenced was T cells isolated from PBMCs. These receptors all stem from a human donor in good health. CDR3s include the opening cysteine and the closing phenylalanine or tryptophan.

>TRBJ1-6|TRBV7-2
CASSFQANSPLHF
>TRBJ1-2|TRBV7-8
CASSAERDRNYGYTF
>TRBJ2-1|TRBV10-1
CASSSGSTLDEQFF
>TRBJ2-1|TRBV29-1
CSVLTTGYNEQFF
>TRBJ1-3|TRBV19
CASSMLGSSGNTIYF
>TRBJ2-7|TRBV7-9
CASSFGQGISYEQYF
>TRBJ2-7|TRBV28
CASSSLWTGVFNEQYF
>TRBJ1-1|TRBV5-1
CASSLVGGQGSEAFF
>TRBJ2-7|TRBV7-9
CASTPDSVVGYEQYF
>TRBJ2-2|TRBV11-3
CASSLQGANTGELFF
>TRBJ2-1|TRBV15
CATSIRRGAYNEQFF
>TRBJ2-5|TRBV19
CASKQYGGVETQYF
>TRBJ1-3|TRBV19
CASSITGNTIYF
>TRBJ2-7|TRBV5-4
CASSLGFPGEDEQYF
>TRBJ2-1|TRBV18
CASSLVVGQGIYNEQFF
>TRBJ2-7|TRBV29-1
CSVERDRFSYEQYF
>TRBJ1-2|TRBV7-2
CASSFSTGTIYGYTF
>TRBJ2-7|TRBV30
CAWNRGPEQYF
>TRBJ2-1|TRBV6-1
CASSEDRGLYNEQFF
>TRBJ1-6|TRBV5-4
CASSERDRADSPLHF
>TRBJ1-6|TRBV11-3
CASSSWRPRSPLHF
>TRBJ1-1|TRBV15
CATSTGVDTEAFF
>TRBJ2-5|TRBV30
CAWTGTEQETQYF
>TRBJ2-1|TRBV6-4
CASSVIAYNEQFF
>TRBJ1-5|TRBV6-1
CASSVRQGGTQPQHF
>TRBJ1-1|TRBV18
CASSPQSDTEAFF
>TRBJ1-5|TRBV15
CATSRDMSLNQPQHF
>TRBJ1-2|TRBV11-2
CASSLPEIEAYVGYTF
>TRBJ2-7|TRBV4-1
CASSYKTSRGTYEQYF
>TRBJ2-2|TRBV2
CASTPLAGGNTGELFF
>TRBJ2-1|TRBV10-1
CASGPGLAGGLYRNEQFF